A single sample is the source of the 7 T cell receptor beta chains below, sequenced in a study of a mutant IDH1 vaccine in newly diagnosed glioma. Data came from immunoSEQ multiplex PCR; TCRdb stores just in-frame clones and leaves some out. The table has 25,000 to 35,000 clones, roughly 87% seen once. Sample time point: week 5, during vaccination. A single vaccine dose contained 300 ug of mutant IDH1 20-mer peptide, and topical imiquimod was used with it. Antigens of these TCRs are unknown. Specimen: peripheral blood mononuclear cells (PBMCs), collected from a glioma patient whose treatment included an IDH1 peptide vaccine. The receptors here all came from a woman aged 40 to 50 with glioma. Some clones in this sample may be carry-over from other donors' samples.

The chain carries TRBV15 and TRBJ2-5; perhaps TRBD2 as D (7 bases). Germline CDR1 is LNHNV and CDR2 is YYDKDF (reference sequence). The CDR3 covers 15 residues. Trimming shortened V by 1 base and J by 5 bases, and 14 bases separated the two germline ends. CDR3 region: CATSRVRGGAETQYF. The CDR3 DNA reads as TGTGCCACCAGCAGAGTAAGGGGGGGGGCCGAGACCCAGTACTTC.

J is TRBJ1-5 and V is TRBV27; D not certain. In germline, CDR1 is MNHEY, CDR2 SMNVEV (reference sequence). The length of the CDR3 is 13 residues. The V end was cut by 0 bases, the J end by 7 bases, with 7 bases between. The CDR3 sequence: CASSLSRVQPQHF. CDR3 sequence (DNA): TGTGCCAGCAGTTTATCCCGGGTACAGCCCCAGCATTTT.

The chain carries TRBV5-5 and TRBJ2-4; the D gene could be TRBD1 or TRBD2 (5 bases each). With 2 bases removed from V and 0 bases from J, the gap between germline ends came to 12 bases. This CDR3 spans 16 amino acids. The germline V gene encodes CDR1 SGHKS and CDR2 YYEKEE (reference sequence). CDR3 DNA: TGTGCCAGCAGCTTAGACAGTGGGAGAGCCAAAAACATTCAGTACTTC. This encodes CASSLDSGRAKNIQYF.

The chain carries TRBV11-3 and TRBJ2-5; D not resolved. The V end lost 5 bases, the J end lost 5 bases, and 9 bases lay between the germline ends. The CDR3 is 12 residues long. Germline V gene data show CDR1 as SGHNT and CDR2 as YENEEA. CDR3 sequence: CASSDRSETQYF. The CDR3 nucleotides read TGTGCCAGCAGCGACCGCTCGGAGACCCAGTACTTC.

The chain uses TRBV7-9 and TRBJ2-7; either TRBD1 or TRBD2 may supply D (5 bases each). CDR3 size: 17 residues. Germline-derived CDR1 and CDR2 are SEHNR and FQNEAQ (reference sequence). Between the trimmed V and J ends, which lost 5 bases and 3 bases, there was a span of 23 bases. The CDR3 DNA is TGTGCCAGCAGCACGTCAACGACCGGGACCGAATACTACGAGCAGTACTTC. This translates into CASSTSTTGTEYYEQYF.

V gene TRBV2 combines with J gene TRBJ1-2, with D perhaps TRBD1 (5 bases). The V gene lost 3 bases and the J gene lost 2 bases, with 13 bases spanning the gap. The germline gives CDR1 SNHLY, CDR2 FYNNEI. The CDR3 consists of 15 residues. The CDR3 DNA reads TGTGCCAGCAGTGATTTCTATACAGGCAACTATGGCTACACCTTC. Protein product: CASSDFYTGNYGYTF.

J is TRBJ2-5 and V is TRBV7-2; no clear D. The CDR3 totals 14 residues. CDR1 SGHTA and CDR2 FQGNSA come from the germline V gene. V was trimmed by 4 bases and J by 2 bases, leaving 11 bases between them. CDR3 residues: CASSSRMGQETQYF. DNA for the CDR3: TGTGCCAGCAGCTCGAGAATGGGTCAAGAGACCCAGTACTTC. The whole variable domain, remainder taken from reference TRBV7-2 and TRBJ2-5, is GAGVSQSPSNKVTEKGKDVELRCDPISGHTALYWYRQSLGQGLEFLIYFQGNSAPDKSGLPSDRFSAERTGGSVSTLTIQRTQQEDSAVYLCASSSRMGQETQYFGPGTRLLVL.